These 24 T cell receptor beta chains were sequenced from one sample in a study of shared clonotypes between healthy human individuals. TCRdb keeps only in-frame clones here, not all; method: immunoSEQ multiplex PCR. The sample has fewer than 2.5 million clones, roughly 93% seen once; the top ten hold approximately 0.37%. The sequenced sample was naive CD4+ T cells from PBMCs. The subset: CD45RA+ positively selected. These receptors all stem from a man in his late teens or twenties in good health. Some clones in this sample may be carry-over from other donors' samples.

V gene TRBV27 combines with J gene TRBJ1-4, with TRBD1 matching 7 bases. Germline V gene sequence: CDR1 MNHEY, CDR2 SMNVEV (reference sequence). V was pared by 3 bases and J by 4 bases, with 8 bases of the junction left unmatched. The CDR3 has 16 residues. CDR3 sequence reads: CASSFPPGQINEKLFF. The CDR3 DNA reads TGTGCCAGCAGTTTCCCCCCGGGACAGATTAATGAAAAACTGTTTTTT. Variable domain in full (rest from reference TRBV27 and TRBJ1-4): EAQVTQNPRYLITVTGKKLTVTCSQNMNHEYMSWYRQDPGLGLRQIYYSMNVEVTDKGDVPEGYKVSRKEKRNFPLILESPSPNQTSLYFCASSFPPGQINEKLFFGSGTQLSVL.

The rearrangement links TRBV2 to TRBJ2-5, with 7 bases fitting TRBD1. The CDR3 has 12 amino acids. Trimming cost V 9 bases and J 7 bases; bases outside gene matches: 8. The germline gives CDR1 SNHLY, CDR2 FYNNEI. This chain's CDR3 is CARTVPGGTQYF. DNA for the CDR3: TGTGCCAGGACAGTTCCAGGGGGGACCCAGTACTTC.

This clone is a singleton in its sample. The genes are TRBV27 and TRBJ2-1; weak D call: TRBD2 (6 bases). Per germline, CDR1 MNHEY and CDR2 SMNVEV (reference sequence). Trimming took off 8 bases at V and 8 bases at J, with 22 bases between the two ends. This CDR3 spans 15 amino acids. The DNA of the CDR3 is TGTGCCAGCCGAACAGTGGATGGGGGGTTCGATGAGCAGTTCTTC. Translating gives CASRTVDGGFDEQFF.

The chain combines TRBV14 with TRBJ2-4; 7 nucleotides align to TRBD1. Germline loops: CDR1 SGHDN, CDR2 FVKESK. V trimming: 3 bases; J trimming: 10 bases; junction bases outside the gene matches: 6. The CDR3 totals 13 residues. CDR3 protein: CASSQNRDSIQYF. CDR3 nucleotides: TGTGCCAGCAGCCAGAACAGGGACAGTATTCAGTACTTC. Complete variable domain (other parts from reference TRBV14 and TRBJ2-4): EAGVTQFPSHSVIEKGQTVTLRCDPISGHDNLYWYRRVMGKEIKFLLHFVKESKQDESGMPNNRFLAERTGGTYSTLKVQPAELEDSGVYFCASSQNRDSIQYFGAGTRLSVL.

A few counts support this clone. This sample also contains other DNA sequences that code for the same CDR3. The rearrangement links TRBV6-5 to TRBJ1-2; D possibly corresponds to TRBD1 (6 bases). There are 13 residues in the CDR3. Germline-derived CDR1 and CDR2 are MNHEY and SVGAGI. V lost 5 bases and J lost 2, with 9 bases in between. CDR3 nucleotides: TGTGCCAGCAGTCAACAGGGCAACTATGGCTACACCTTC. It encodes CASSQQGNYGYTF.

The CDR3 here is CASSPGTSGRNYNEQFF. In nucleotides, the CDR3 is TGTGCCAGCTCACCCGGGACTAGCGGGAGGAACTACAATGAGCAGTTCTTC. The V call is TRBV18, the J call TRBJ2-1; the match to TRBD2 covers 15 bases. CDR1 KGHSH and CDR2 LQKENI come from the germline V gene. V lost 3 bases to trimming and J lost 3 bases; unmatched junction nucleotides: 3. CDR3 size: 17 residues. Together with reference TRBV18 and TRBJ2-1, the CDR3 gives the full variable domain: NAGVMQNPRHLVRRRGQEARLRCSPMKGHSHVYWYRQLPEEGLKFMVYLQKENIIDESGMPKERFSAEFPKEGPSILRIQQVVRGDSAAYFCASSPGTSGRNYNEQFFGPGTRLTVL.

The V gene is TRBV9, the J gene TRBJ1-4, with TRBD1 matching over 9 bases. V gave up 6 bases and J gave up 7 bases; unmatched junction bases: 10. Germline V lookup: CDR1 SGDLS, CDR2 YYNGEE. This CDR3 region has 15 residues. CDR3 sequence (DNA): TGTGCCAGCACCCCGGAGGACAGGGGTACTGAAAAACTGTTTTTT. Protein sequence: CASTPEDRGTEKLFF.

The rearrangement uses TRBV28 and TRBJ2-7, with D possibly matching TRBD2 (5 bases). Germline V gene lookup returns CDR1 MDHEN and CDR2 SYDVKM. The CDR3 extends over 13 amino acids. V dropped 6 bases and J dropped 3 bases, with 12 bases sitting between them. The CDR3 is CASSIPGLYEQYF. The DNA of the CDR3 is TGTGCCAGCAGCATCCCTGGACTCTACGAGCAGTACTTC.

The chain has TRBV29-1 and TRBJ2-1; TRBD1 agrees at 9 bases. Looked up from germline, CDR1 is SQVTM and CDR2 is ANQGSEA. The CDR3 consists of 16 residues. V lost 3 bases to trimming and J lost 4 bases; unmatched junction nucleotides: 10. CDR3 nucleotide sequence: TGCAGCGTTGATTTCCCACAGGGGGCCTATTACAATGAGCAGTTCTTC. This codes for CSVDFPQGAYYNEQFF.

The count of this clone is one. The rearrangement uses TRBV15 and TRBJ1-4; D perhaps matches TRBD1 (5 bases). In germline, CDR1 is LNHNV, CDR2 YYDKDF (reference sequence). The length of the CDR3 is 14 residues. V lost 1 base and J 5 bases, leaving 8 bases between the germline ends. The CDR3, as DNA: TGTGCCACCAGCAGAGGAGGGGCCAATGAAAAACTGTTTTTT. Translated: CATSRGGANEKLFF.

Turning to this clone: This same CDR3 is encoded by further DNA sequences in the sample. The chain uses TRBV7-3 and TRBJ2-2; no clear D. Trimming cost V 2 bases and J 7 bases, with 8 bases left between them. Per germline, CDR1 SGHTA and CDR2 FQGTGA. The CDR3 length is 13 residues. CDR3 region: CASSLGVSGELFF. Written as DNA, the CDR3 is TGTGCCAGCAGCTTAGGGGTGAGCGGGGAGCTGTTTTTT.

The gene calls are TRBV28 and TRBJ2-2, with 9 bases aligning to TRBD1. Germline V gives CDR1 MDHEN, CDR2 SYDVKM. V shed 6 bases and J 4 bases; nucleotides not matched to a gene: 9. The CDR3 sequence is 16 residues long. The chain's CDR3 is CASRSPGTGRTGELFF. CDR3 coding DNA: TGTGCCAGCAGGAGCCCCGGGACAGGGCGCACCGGGGAGCTGTTTTTT.

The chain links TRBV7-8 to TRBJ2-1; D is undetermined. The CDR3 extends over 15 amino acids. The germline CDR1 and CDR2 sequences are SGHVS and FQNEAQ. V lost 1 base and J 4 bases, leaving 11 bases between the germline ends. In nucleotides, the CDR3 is TGTGCCAGCAGCTTAGTCAGTTCTGGGTACAATGAGCAGTTCTTC. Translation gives CASSLVSSGYNEQFF.

The CDR3 DNA follows: TGTGCCAGCAGGGGACAGCCCAATCAGCCCCAGCATTTT. Protein product: CASRGQPNQPQHF. V and J are TRBV28 and TRBJ1-5, with 7 bases lining up with TRBD1. CDR1 is MDHEN, CDR2 SYDVKM, per germline. This CDR3 comprises 13 residues. V was pared by 6 bases and J by 3 bases, with 2 bases of the junction left unmatched.

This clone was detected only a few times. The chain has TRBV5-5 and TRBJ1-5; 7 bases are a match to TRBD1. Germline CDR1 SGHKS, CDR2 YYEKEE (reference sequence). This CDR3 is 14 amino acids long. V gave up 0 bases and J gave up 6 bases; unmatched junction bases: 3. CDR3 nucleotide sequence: TGTGCCAGCAGCTTGGGGGGACAGATTCAGCCCCAGCATTTT. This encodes CASSLGGQIQPQHF.

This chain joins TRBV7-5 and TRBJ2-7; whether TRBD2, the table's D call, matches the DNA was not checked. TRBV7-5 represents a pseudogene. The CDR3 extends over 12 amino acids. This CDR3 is CARSLALYEQYF. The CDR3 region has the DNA TGTGCCAGAAGCTTAGCGCTATACGAGCAGTACTTC.

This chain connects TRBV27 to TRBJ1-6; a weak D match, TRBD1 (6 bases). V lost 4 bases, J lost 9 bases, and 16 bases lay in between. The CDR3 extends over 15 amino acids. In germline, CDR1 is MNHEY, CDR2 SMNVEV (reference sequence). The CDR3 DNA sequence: TGTGCCAGCAGTTACCAGCAGGGGTCGGCTTCACCCCTCCACTTT. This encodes CASSYQQGSASPLHF.

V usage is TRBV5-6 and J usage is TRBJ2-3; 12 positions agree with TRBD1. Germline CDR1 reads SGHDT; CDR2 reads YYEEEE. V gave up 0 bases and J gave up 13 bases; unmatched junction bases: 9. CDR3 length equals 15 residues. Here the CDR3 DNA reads TGTGCCAGCAGCTTGGCGGGAGGGGGACAGGGGGCTAAGTATTTT. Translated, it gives CASSLAGGGQGAKYF.

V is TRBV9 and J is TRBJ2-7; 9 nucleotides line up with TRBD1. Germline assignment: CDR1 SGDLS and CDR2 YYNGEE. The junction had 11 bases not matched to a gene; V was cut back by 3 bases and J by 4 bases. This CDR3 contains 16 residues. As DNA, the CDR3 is TGTGCCAGCAGCGCTGACCCGACAGGGGGGAAATACGAGCAGTACTTC. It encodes CASSADPTGGKYEQYF.

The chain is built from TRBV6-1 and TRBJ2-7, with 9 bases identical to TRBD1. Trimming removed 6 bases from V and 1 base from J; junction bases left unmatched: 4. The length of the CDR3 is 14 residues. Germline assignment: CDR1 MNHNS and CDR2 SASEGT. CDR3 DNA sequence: TGTGCCAGCAGCGGAGGGACAGGGTCCTACGAGCAGTACTTC. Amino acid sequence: CASSGGTGSYEQYF.

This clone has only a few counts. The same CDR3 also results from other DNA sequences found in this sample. Here the CDR3 reads CASSLTGTANTEAFF. CDR3 sequence (DNA): TGTGCCAGCAGCTTAACGGGGACGGCGAACACTGAAGCTTTCTTT. The rearrangement joins TRBV7-2 to TRBJ1-1; maybe TRBD1 (5 bases). The CDR3 extends over 15 amino acids. Trimming pared 2 bases from V and 1 base from J, leaving 11 bases between. The V gene's germline CDR1 is SGHTA and CDR2 FQGNSA.

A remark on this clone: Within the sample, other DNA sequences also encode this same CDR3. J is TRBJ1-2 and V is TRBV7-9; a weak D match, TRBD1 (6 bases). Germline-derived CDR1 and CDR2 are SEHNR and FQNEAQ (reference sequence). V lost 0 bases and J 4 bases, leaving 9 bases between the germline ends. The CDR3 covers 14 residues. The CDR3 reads CASSLADRPYGYTF. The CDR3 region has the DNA TGTGCCAGCAGCTTAGCTGACAGGCCCTATGGCTACACCTTC.

This CDR3 is CASSFAGTGGSSGANVLTF. DNA of the CDR3: TGTGCCAGCAGCTTCGCCGGGACAGGGGGTAGCTCTGGGGCCAACGTCCTGACTTTC. The V gene is TRBV7-2, the J gene TRBJ2-6; 11 bases agree with TRBD1. The CDR3 has 19 residues. CDR1 is SGHTA, CDR2 FQGNSA, per germline. V shed 3 bases, J shed 0 bases, and the junction held 7 bases outside the gene matches.

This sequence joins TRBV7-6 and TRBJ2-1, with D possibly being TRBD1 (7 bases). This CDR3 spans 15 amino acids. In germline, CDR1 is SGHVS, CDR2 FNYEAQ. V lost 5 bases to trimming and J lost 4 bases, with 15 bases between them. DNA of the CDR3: TGTGCCAGCAGCCAGGGGGGACAGCCTTACAATGAGCAGTTCTTC. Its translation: CASSQGGQPYNEQFF.